What follows describes a single TCR beta chain. Clones were sequenced by immunoSEQ multiplex PCR, and TCRdb holds only the in-frame ones, with some missing. Among more than 120,000 clones, almost 95% were seen once, and the ten largest hold 9.3%. The sample belongs to a study of T cell responses to AZD1222 COVID-19 vaccine. Trimming left V 6 bases short and J 2 bases short, with 11 bases between. Germline V gene sequence: CDR1 MDHEN, CDR2 SYDVKM. The length of the CDR3 is 14 residues. Sequenced material: peripheral blood, taken 28 days after the second AZD1222 dose. The sequence was obtained from an adult who received the AZD1222 COVID-19 vaccine. This sequence joins TRBV28 and TRBJ1-5; D unresolved. The CDR3 reads CASRIEPGNQPQHF. In nucleotides, the CDR3 is TGTGCCAGCAGGATTGAACCGGGCAATCAGCCCCAGCATTTT. Complete variable domain (other parts from reference TRBV28 and TRBJ1-5): DVKVTQSSRYLVKRTGEKVFLECVQDMDHENMFWYRQDPGLGLRLIYFSYDVKMKEKGDIPEGYSVSREKKERFSLILESASTNQTSMYLCASRIEPGNQPQHFGDGTRLSIL.